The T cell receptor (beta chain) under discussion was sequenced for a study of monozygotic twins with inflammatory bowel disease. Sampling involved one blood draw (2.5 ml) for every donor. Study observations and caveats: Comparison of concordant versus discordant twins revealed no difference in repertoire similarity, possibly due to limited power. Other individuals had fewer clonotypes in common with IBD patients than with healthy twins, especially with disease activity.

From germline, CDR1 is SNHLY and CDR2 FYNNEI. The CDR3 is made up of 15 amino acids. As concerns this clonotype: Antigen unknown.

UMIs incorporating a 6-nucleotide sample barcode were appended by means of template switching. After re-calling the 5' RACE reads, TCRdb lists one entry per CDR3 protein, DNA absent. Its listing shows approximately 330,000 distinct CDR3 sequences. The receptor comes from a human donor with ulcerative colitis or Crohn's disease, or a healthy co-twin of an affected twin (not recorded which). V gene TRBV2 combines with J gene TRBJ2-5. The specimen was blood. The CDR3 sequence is CASADWQNLQETQYF.